Below, 25 T cell receptor beta chains from the same sample are listed, as sequenced in a study of shared clonotypes between healthy human individuals. The protocol was immunoSEQ multiplex PCR, while the TCRdb copy is restricted to in-frame clones and leaves out a portion. The sample has more than 2,000,000 clones; just over 90% are singletons. Sequenced input: naive CD4+ T cells from PBMCs. Subset of the sample: CD45RA+ positively selected. These TCRs come from a man aged 18 to 30 in good health. Some clones in this sample may be carry-over from other donors' samples.

The V and J genes are TRBV4-3 and TRBJ2-7; 7 positions match TRBD1. The junction had 15 bases not matched to a gene; V was cut back by 1 base and J by 3 bases. The CDR3 sequence is 18 residues long. Germline loops: CDR1 LGHNA, CDR2 YSLEER. The CDR3 protein is CASSQAILLTGNFYEQYF. For the CDR3, the DNA is TGCGCCAGCAGCCAAGCAATATTACTGACAGGGAATTTCTACGAGCAGTACTTC.

The gene calls are TRBV28 and TRBJ2-2, with 11 nucleotides matching TRBD1. Unmatched junction bases numbered 6, after V lost 3 bases and J lost 6 bases. This CDR3 has 16 residues. Germline lookup yields CDR1 MDHEN and CDR2 SYDVKM. This CDR3 is CASSFTGTGGAGELFF. The CDR3 nucleotides are TGTGCCAGCAGTTTTACCGGGACAGGGGGTGCCGGGGAGCTGTTTTTT. Full variable domain (missing parts from reference TRBV28 and TRBJ2-2): DVKVTQSSRYLVKRTGEKVFLECVQDMDHENMFWYRQDPGLGLRLIYFSYDVKMKEKGDIPEGYSVSREKKERFSLILESASTNQTSMYLCASSFTGTGGAGELFFGEGSRLTVL.

The rearrangement links TRBV5-8 to TRBJ2-7; TRBD2 aligns across 8 bases. The germline gives CDR1 SGHTS, CDR2 YDEGEE. The CDR3 is 15 residues long. With V trimmed by 0 bases and J by 4 bases, 6 bases remained unmatched. The CDR3 protein is CASSLGLAWSYEQYF. CDR3 nucleotides: TGTGCCAGCAGCTTGGGACTAGCGTGGTCGTACGAGCAGTACTTC.

The chain uses TRBV7-9 and TRBJ2-4; D is uncertain. The CDR3 runs 11 residues. With 4 bases removed from V and 8 bases from J, the gap between germline ends came to 6 bases. Germline CDR1 and CDR2: SEHNR and FQNEAQ (reference sequence). CDR3 in DNA: TGTGCCAGCAGCTCCTATGACATTCAGTACTTC. It yields the protein CASSSYDIQYF. Full variable domain (rest looked up from reference TRBV7-9 and TRBJ2-4): DTGVSQNPRHKITKRGQNVTFRCDPISEHNRLYWYRQTLGQGPEFLTYFQNEAQLEKSRLLSDRFSAERPKGSFSTLEIQRTEQGDSAMYLCASSSYDIQYFGAGTRLSVL.

CDR3 amino acids: CASSLIRAGTGELFF. DNA of the CDR3: TGTGCCAGCAGCTTAATTCGAGCAGGGACCGGGGAGCTGTTTTTT. The rearrangement links TRBV7-3 to TRBJ2-2; the D gene is possibly TRBD1 (5 bases). Trimming removed 1 base from V and 5 bases from J, with 11 bases in between. Germline V gene data show CDR1 as SGHTA and CDR2 as FQGTGA. This CDR3 has 15 residues.

This clone was seen a single time. This chain connects TRBV5-5 to TRBJ2-7; no definite D call. Between the trimmed V and J ends, which lost 3 bases and 6 bases, there was a span of 13 bases. The CDR3 is 13 amino acids. The germline V gene encodes CDR1 SGHKS and CDR2 YYEKEE (reference sequence). CDR3 amino acids: CASSSGRAIEQYF. The CDR3, as DNA: TGTGCCAGCAGCTCAGGACGGGCTATCGAGCAGTACTTC.

The gene calls are TRBV7-8 and TRBJ1-5, with 7 bases matching TRBD1. J lost 3 bases, V lost 3 bases, and 8 bases had no gene match. Germline-derived CDR1 and CDR2 are SGHVS and FQNEAQ. The CDR3 runs to 16 residues. CDR3 bases: TGTGCCAGCAGCTTTGATCCCGGGACAGCCAATCAGCCCCAGCATTTT. It translates to CASSFDPGTANQPQHF.

The chain employs TRBV29-1 and TRBJ2-3; possibly TRBD1 for D (6 bases). The ends were cut back, 7 bases at V and 2 bases at J, with 16 bases in the middle. Germline CDR1 and CDR2: SQVTM and ANQGSEA. The CDR3 has 14 amino acids. DNA for the CDR3: TGCAGCGCCGTTGGGACACCCAACACAGATACGCAGTATTTT. As protein: CSAVGTPNTDTQYF.

This rearrangement joins TRBV9 to TRBJ1-4, with D tentatively TRBD1 (6 bases). This CDR3 spans 15 amino acids. V lost 2 bases and J lost 8, with 16 bases in between. Germline CDR1 reads SGDLS; CDR2 reads YYNGEE. This CDR3 reads CASSVGGPTGEKLFF. The CDR3 DNA reads as TGTGCCAGCAGCGTTGGGGGCCCCACGGGCGAAAAACTGTTTTTT. Complete variable domain (other parts from reference TRBV9 and TRBJ1-4): DSGVTQTPKHLITATGQRVTLRCSPRSGDLSVYWYQQSLDQGLQFLIQYYNGEERAKGNILERFSAQQFPDLHSELNLSSLELGDSALYFCASSVGGPTGEKLFFGSGTQLSVL.

This clone occurred a few times. This rearrangement joins TRBV5-4 to TRBJ1-1; TRBD1 agrees at 10 bases. Germline assignment: CDR1 SGHNT and CDR2 YYREEE (reference sequence). CDR3 size: 13 residues. Unmatched junction bases numbered 4, after V lost 7 bases and J lost 4 bases. Here the CDR3 reads CASGTGASTEAFF. The CDR3 DNA reads as TGTGCCAGCGGGACAGGGGCGAGCACTGAAGCTTTCTTT.

V and J are TRBV5-1 and TRBJ2-1, with 14 nucleotides matching TRBD2. The CDR3 extends over 17 amino acids. From germline, CDR1 is SGHRS and CDR2 YFSETQ. The trim removed 5 bases at V and 9 bases at J, leaving 13 bases unmatched. CDR3 residues: CASSLSGTSGSILEQFF. CDR3 DNA: TGCGCCAGCAGTCTCTCTGGGACTAGCGGGAGTATACTTGAGCAGTTCTTC.

The sample holds one count of this clone. The chain couples TRBV4-1 to TRBJ2-1, with 12 bases lining up with TRBD2. This CDR3 comprises 18 residues. Per germline, CDR1 MGHRA and CDR2 YSYEKL. The V segment lost 2 bases and the J segment 6 bases; nucleotides outside the gene matches: 11. The CDR3 coding sequence is TGCGCCAGCAGCCAATTGGCTAGCGGGAGGGCCGGTCGCAATGAGCAGTTCTTC. It yields the protein CASSQLASGRAGRNEQFF.

The chain employs TRBV6-6 and TRBJ2-5; D gene unclear. Germline assignment: CDR1 MNHNY and CDR2 SVGAGI (reference sequence). This CDR3 is 13 amino acids long. The V end was cut by 0 bases, the J end by 3 bases, with 5 bases between. This CDR3 is CASSYSQKETQYF. CDR3 coding DNA: TGTGCCAGCAGTTACTCCCAGAAAGAGACCCAGTACTTC.

CDR3 amino acids: CASSRPRGDEQFF. The CDR3 DNA sequence: TGTGCCAGCAGCCGACCTAGAGGAGATGAGCAGTTCTTC. This chain uses TRBV7-8 with TRBJ2-1; D remains ambiguous. This CDR3 is 13 amino acids long. The V end lost 5 bases, the J end lost 8 bases, and 13 bases lay between the germline ends. Germline V CDR1 and CDR2: SGHVS, FQNEAQ.

The rearrangement joins TRBV6-1 to TRBJ2-7; D gene uncertain. V lost 0 bases and J lost 2, with 8 bases in between. This CDR3 region has 14 residues. The germline V gene encodes CDR1 MNHNS and CDR2 SASEGT. In DNA, the CDR3 is TGTGCCAGCAGTGAAGCCGGGCCCCCCTACGAGCAGTACTTC. This encodes CASSEAGPPYEQYF.

The V and J genes are TRBV30 and TRBJ2-7; TRBD2 aligns across 7 bases. V gave up 2 bases and J gave up 8 bases; unmatched junction bases: 6. The CDR3 is 12 amino acids. Per germline, CDR1 GTSNPN and CDR2 SVGIG (reference sequence). CDR3 nucleotide sequence: TGTGCCTGGAGTAAAGGGAGGGTCAAGCAGTACTTC. The encoded protein is CAWSKGRVKQYF.

The CDR3 reads CASSFWLTHTDTQYF. In nucleotides, the CDR3 is TGTGCCAGCAGCTTCTGGTTAACACACACAGATACGCAGTATTTT. The chain employs TRBV7-9 and TRBJ2-3; no clear D gene. The CDR3 totals 15 residues. V was clipped by 3 bases and J by 2 bases, with 12 bases between them. CDR1 and CDR2 (germline): SEHNR, FQNEAQ (reference sequence).

The chain is built from TRBV7-2 and TRBJ2-1; D uncertain. Trimming removed 7 bases at V and 7 bases at J, with 8 bases between. The CDR3 loop spans 11 amino acids. Germline V lookup: CDR1 SGHTA, CDR2 FQGNSA. The CDR3 loop is CASTPANEQFF. The CDR3 DNA is TGTGCCAGCACCCCCGCTAATGAGCAGTTCTTC.

V gene TRBV28 combines with J gene TRBJ2-7; tentatively, D is TRBD2 (7 bases). The CDR3 covers 14 residues. Germline V gene sequence: CDR1 MDHEN, CDR2 SYDVKM. Trimming stripped 5 bases from V and 2 bases from J, with 13 bases between. DNA of the CDR3: TGTGCCAGCAGTGCCAACGGGGGGCCCTACGAGCAGTACTTC. Its protein product is CASSANGGPYEQYF. The full variable domain, rest sourced from reference TRBV28 and TRBJ2-7, is DVKVTQSSRYLVKRTGEKVFLECVQDMDHENMFWYRQDPGLGLRLIYFSYDVKMKEKGDIPEGYSVSREKKERFSLILESASTNQTSMYLCASSANGGPYEQYFGPGTRLTVT.

This clone was seen a single time. The V call is TRBV18, the J call TRBJ2-7; no clear D. Trimming stripped 5 bases from V and 3 bases from J, with 5 bases between. Looked up from germline, CDR1 is KGHSH and CDR2 is LQKENI. The CDR3 covers 11 residues. CDR3 amino acids: CASSSGYEQYF. The DNA for the CDR3 is TGTGCCAGCTCATCGGGCTACGAGCAGTACTTC. The full variable domain, completed using reference TRBV18 and TRBJ2-7, is NAGVMQNPRHLVRRRGQEARLRCSPMKGHSHVYWYRQLPEEGLKFMVYLQKENIIDESGMPKERFSAEFPKEGPSILRIQQVVRGDSAAYFCASSSGYEQYFGPGTRLTVT.

A single count supports this clone. The chain recombines TRBV6-1 with TRBJ2-3; unclear D gene. Trimming left V 0 bases short and J 0 bases short, with 7 bases between. The germline V gene encodes CDR1 MNHNS and CDR2 SASEGT. CDR3 length: 15 amino acids. The CDR3 coding sequence is TGTGCCAGCAGTGAAGCTGCAGATAGCACAGATACGCAGTATTTT. As protein: CASSEAADSTDTQYF.

This clone was found once. The chain recombines TRBV29-1 with TRBJ2-7, with 7 bases lining up with TRBD1. CDR1 and CDR2 (germline): SQVTM, ANQGSEA. CDR3 size: 14 residues. The trim removed 1 base at V and 7 bases at J, leaving 10 bases unmatched. In nucleotides, the CDR3 is TGCAGCGTTGAAGCCGAACAAGGGGGCTGGGAGCAGTACTTC. Protein sequence: CSVEAEQGGWEQYF.

This chain joins TRBV2 and TRBJ1-2, with unresolved D. Germline loops: CDR1 SNHLY, CDR2 FYNNEI. V dropped 7 bases and J dropped 0 bases, with 12 bases sitting between them. The CDR3 has 14 residues. Here the CDR3 reads CASNLYRTNYGYTF. CDR3 sequence (DNA): TGTGCCAGCAATCTGTACAGAACTAACTATGGCTACACCTTC.

The chain is built from TRBV7-9 and TRBJ2-1, with D possibly TRBD2 on 5 matching bases. This CDR3 region has 12 residues. Germline CDR1 reads SEHNR; CDR2 reads FQNEAQ (reference sequence). V lost 8 bases, J lost 8 bases, and 13 bases lay in between. The CDR3 DNA sequence: TGTGCCAGCGGCTCGACCGGGGATGAGCAGTTCTTC. Translated, it gives CASGSTGDEQFF.

This chain joins TRBV30 and TRBJ1-1; the D is unclear. This CDR3 is 14 amino acids long. Germline V CDR1 and CDR2: GTSNPN, SVGIG (reference sequence). Trimming removed 6 bases from V and 8 bases from J, with 22 bases in between. The CDR3, as DNA: TGTGCCTGCCTCCCGGTAGGGCAAAGGTACGAAGCTTTCTTT. Encoded protein: CACLPVGQRYEAFF.